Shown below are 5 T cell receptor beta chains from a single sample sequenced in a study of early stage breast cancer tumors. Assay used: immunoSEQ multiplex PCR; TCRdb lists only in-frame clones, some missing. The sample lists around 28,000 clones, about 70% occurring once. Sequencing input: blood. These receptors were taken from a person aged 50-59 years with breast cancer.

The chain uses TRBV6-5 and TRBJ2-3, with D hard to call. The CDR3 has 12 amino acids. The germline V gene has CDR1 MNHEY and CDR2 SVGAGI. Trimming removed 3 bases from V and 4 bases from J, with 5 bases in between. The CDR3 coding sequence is TGTGCCAGCAGTTATATTGCAGATACGCAGTATTTT. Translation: CASSYIADTQYF.

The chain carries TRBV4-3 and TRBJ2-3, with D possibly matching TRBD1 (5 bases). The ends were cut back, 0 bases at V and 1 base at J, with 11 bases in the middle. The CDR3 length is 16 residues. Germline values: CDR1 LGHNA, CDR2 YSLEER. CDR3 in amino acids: CASSQDRQGGTDTQYF. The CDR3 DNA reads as TGCGCCAGCAGCCAAGATCGGCAGGGTGGCACAGATACGCAGTATTTT.

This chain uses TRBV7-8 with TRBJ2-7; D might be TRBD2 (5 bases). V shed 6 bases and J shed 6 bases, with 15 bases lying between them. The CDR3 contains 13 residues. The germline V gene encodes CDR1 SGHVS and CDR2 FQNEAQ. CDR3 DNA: TGTGCCAGCAGTTTGGAGGAGTGGACCGAGCAGTACTTC. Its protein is CASSLEEWTEQYF.

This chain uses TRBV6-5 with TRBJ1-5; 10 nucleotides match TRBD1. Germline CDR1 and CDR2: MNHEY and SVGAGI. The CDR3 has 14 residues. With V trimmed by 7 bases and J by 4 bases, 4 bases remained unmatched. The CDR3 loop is CASNSGQGNQPQHF. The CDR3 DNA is TGTGCCAGCAATTCGGGACAGGGGAATCAGCCCCAGCATTTT.

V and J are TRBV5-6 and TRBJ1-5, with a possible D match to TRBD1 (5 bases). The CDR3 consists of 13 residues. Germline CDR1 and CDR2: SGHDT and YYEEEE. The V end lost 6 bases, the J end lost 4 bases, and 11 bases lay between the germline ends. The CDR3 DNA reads TGTGCCAGCACCCGACGGGGGAATCAGCCCCAGCATTTT. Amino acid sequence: CASTRRGNQPQHF.